The 31 T cell receptor beta chains given below trace back to one sample, sequenced in a study of T cell responses to AZD1222 COVID-19 vaccine. The protocol was immunoSEQ multiplex PCR, while the TCRdb copy is restricted to in-frame clones and leaves out a portion. Of 100,000 to 150,000 clones in the sample, about 90% were seen once. The sequencing here drew on peripheral blood, taken on day 0 of AZD1222 vaccination. The receptors shown here come from an adult in good health.

The V and J genes are TRBV19 and TRBJ1-2, with 9 bases lining up with TRBD1. Germline V gene data show CDR1 as LNHDA and CDR2 as SQIVND (reference sequence). The CDR3 is made up of 13 amino acids. V gave up 3 bases and J gave up 7 bases; unmatched junction bases: 3. This chain's CDR3 is CASSIGTGSGYTF. The CDR3 nucleotides are TGTGCCAGTAGTATCGGGACAGGGTCTGGCTACACCTTC.

The rearrangement joins TRBV19 to TRBJ1-2; 7 bases agree with TRBD1. CDR1 LNHDA and CDR2 SQIVND come from the germline V gene (reference sequence). With V trimmed by 3 bases and J by 0 bases, 13 bases remained unmatched. The CDR3 spans 18 residues. The CDR3 nucleotides read TGTGCCAGTAGTATCGCAAAAGGGGGCACCCAAGCTAACTATGGCTACACCTTC. Amino acids: CASSIAKGGTQANYGYTF.

The chain combines TRBV5-1 with TRBJ2-3; D ambiguous. The V and J ends lost 0 bases and 5 bases respectively, with 1 base between them. From germline, CDR1 is SGHRS and CDR2 YFSETQ. The CDR3 loop spans 11 amino acids. The CDR3, as DNA: TGCGCCAGCAGCTTGGAAGATACGCAGTATTTT. Protein product: CASSLEDTQYF.

The chain couples TRBV7-8 to TRBJ1-1, with D possibly being TRBD1 (6 bases). There are 15 residues in the CDR3. Trimming stripped 5 bases from V and 4 bases from J, with 17 bases between. The germline CDR1 and CDR2 sequences are SGHVS and FQNEAQ. The CDR3: CASSPRQVFGTEAFF. CDR3 nucleotide sequence: TGTGCCAGCAGCCCGAGACAGGTTTTTGGCACTGAAGCTTTCTTT.

On this clone itself: One end of the junction varies from germline; a read error may be responsible. The chain couples TRBV19 to TRBJ1-5; tentatively, D is TRBD1 (6 bases). Germline CDR1 is LNHDA and CDR2 is SQIVND (reference sequence). The CDR3 spans 12 residues. CDR3 sequence reads: CASRAGRGPTNF. Written as DNA, the CDR3 is TGTGCCAGTAGGGCGGGCAGGGGCCCTACGAATTTT.

The V gene is TRBV28, the J gene TRBJ2-7; 8 bases map to TRBD1. Per germline, CDR1 MDHEN and CDR2 SYDVKM. J was trimmed by 5 bases and V by 7 bases; bases with no gene match: 13. The CDR3 spans 15 residues. The DNA of the CDR3 is TGTGCCAGCAACCCCATGGACAGGGAATCCCACGAGCAGTACTTC. It translates to CASNPMDRESHEQYF.

The chain links TRBV19 to TRBJ1-1; unclear D gene. Germline V gene sequence: CDR1 LNHDA, CDR2 SQIVND (reference sequence). V was trimmed by 7 bases and J by 0 bases, leaving 9 bases between them. CDR3 size: 13 residues. CDR3 amino acids: CASNRRMNTEAFF. CDR3 coding DNA: TGTGCCAGTAACCGTAGAATGAACACTGAAGCTTTCTTT.

V gene TRBV15 combines with J gene TRBJ2-1, with 10 bases matching TRBD2. After removal of 2 bases from V and 4 bases from J, the junction contained 2 bases not matched to a gene. Per germline, CDR1 LNHNV and CDR2 YYDKDF (reference sequence). The CDR3 is 15 residues long. The CDR3: CATSRRTSGYNEQFF. The CDR3 DNA follows: TGTGCCACCAGCAGACGGACTAGCGGTTACAATGAGCAGTTCTTC.

In regard to this clone: At one boundary the junction diverges from the germline segment, which might be a read error. The chain couples TRBV2 to TRBJ2-4; 7 bases line up with TRBD1. Germline CDR1 and CDR2: SNHLY and FYNNEI. The CDR3 has 12 residues. CDR3 DNA sequence: TGTGCCAGCAGTGAAGCGCGTGGGACAGTAAACTTC. Translated: CASSEARGTVNF.

This clone appeared a single time. This chain connects TRBV5-1 to TRBJ2-1; TRBD1 matches at 8 bases. The CDR3 is made up of 16 amino acids. The germline gives CDR1 SGHRS, CDR2 YFSETQ. J lost 2 bases, V lost 1 base, and 5 bases had no gene match. The CDR3 sequence: CASSLSAGGTYNEQFF. The CDR3 DNA follows: TGCGCCAGCAGCTTGTCGGCAGGGGGCACCTACAATGAGCAGTTCTTC.

The chain has TRBV5-1 and TRBJ1-3; unclear D gene. V was trimmed by 0 bases and J by 4 bases, leaving 11 bases between them. Germline lookup yields CDR1 SGHRS and CDR2 YFSETQ. The CDR3 length is 15 residues. The DNA of the CDR3 is TGCGCCAGCAGCTTGGGTCAGCTGAGCGGAAACACCATATATTTT. It encodes CASSLGQLSGNTIYF.

The table lists this clone with a few counts. The chain is built from TRBV13 and TRBJ2-7; TRBD1 matches at 12 bases. The CDR3 spans 15 residues. Germline V gene data show CDR1 as PRHDT and CDR2 as FYEKMQ (reference sequence). Trimming took 6 bases from V and 5 from J; bases not matched to a gene: 8. The CDR3 DNA follows: TGTGCCAGCAGTTTCCGGGACAGGGGGCTCGACGAGCAGTACTTC. Protein product: CASSFRDRGLDEQYF.

This chain connects TRBV14 to TRBJ1-6; possible D gene TRBD1, 6 bases. The germline V gene has CDR1 SGHDN and CDR2 FVKESK. The CDR3 sequence is 13 residues long. V lost 4 bases to trimming and J lost 7 bases, with 8 bases between them. The CDR3 DNA is TGTGCCAGCAGCCTCGGACAGAATTCACCCCTCCACTTT. It specifies CASSLGQNSPLHF.

The J gene is TRBJ1-1, the V gene TRBV13; the D is unclear. Germline values: CDR1 PRHDT, CDR2 FYEKMQ (reference sequence). This CDR3 is 12 amino acids long. V shed 5 bases and J shed 5 bases, with 9 bases lying between them. Written as DNA, the CDR3 is TGTGCCAGCAGCCCAGCTCAGACTGAAGCTTTCTTT. Translated: CASSPAQTEAFF. Variable domain in full (rest from reference TRBV13 and TRBJ1-1): AAGVIQSPRHLIKEKRETATLKCYPIPRHDTVYWYQQGPGQDPQFLISFYEKMQSDKGSIPDRFSAQQFSDYHSELNMSSLELGDSALYFCASSPAQTEAFFGQGTRLTVV.

The chain links TRBV5-1 to TRBJ2-2, with D perhaps matching TRBD2 (5 bases). The V and J ends lost 4 bases and 4 bases respectively, with 14 bases between them. Germline V gene lookup returns CDR1 SGHRS and CDR2 YFSETQ. This CDR3 is 15 amino acids long. In nucleotides, the CDR3 is TGCGCCAGCAGCACTACTAGGATTTCCACCGGGGAGCTGTTTTTT. It yields the protein CASSTTRISTGELFF.

This clone appeared once. The chain recombines TRBV18 with TRBJ1-2, with TRBD1 identical over 11 bases. Germline V gene lookup returns CDR1 KGHSH and CDR2 LQKENI. V lost 6 bases, J lost 3 bases, and 3 bases stayed unmatched. This CDR3 spans 14 amino acids. CDR3 amino acids: CASSLDRGHYGYTF. DNA of the CDR3: TGTGCCAGCTCCTTGGACAGGGGGCACTATGGCTACACCTTC.

This clone occurred once. The chain links TRBV6-5 to TRBJ2-2, with TRBD2 matching 7 bases. With V trimmed by 6 bases and J by 6 bases, 10 bases remained unmatched. The germline gives CDR1 MNHEY, CDR2 SVGAGI. The CDR3 totals 15 residues. The CDR3 region is CASRARRGEAGELFF. The CDR3 DNA reads as TGTGCCAGCAGGGCCCGCCGGGGGGAGGCCGGGGAGCTGTTTTTT.

The chain uses TRBV13 and TRBJ2-1; 7 nucleotides align to TRBD1. The CDR3 runs to 14 residues. The trim removed 4 bases at V and 11 bases at J, leaving 11 bases unmatched. The germline gives CDR1 PRHDT, CDR2 FYEKMQ (reference sequence). In nucleotides, the CDR3 is TGTGCCAGCAGCTCATCGACAGGGAGTAGGAAGCAGTTCTTC. Translation: CASSSSTGSRKQFF.

The chain combines TRBV6-1 with TRBJ2-7, with 10 bases fitting TRBD1. Germline-derived CDR1 and CDR2 are MNHNS and SASEGT. CDR3 length: 18 amino acids. The V and J ends lost 0 bases and 0 bases, in that order; junction bases with no gene match: 8. The CDR3 loop reads CASSEAWTRQGASYEQYF. CDR3 coding DNA: TGTGCCAGCAGTGAAGCGTGGACCCGACAGGGGGCCTCCTACGAGCAGTACTTC.

The chain is built from TRBV5-4 and TRBJ2-1; a weak D match, TRBD1 (6 bases). CDR1 is SGHNT and CDR2 is YYREEE in the germline V gene (reference sequence). Trimming left V 2 bases short and J 6 bases short, with 15 bases between. There are 15 residues in the CDR3. The chain's CDR3 is CASSFRATGRNEQFF. In DNA, the CDR3 is TGTGCCAGCAGCTTTAGGGCAACAGGGCGCAATGAGCAGTTCTTC.

This clone was seen once. The rearrangement links TRBV5-1 to TRBJ1-4; possible D gene TRBD1, 5 bases. Germline values: CDR1 SGHRS, CDR2 YFSETQ. Deletions cut 2 bases from V and 8 bases from J, with 19 bases between. This CDR3 spans 16 amino acids. The CDR3: CASSFSGTSVGEKLFF. The DNA for the CDR3 is TGCGCCAGCAGCTTCTCCGGGACCTCCGTAGGGGAAAAACTGTTTTTT. The entire variable domain, with the rest obtained from reference TRBV5-1 and TRBJ1-4, is as follows: KAGVTQTPRYLIKTRGQQVTLSCSPISGHRSVSWYQQTPGQGLQFLFEYFSETQRNKGNFPGRFSGRQFSNSRSEMNVSTLELGDSALYLCASSFSGTSVGEKLFFGSGTQLSVL.

The chain is built from TRBV10-3 and TRBJ1-2; 9 nucleotides align to TRBD1. The CDR3 spans 17 residues. The germline V gene encodes CDR1 ENHRY and CDR2 SYGVKD. The J segment lost 4 bases and the V segment lost 4 bases, leaving 13 bases of the junction unmatched. The CDR3, as DNA: TGTGCCATCAGTGCCAGGACAGGGGTTGAAGATGTCTATGGCTACACCTTC. Translation gives CAISARTGVEDVYGYTF.

The chain joins TRBV6-6 to TRBJ2-5; D is unresolved. V lost 2 bases and J lost 5, with 9 bases in between. Germline lookup yields CDR1 MNHNY and CDR2 SVGAGI (reference sequence). CDR3 size: 13 residues. CDR3 protein: CASSYRDFETQYF. The CDR3 nucleotides read TGTGCCAGCAGTTACAGGGATTTCGAGACCCAGTACTTC.

The CDR3 DNA is TGTGCCAGTAGCCAGGGTAGGGATCAGCCCCAGCATTTT. Protein product: CASSQGRDQPQHF. The chain joins TRBV19 to TRBJ1-5, with D tentatively TRBD1 (5 bases). Trimming took 6 bases from V and 5 from J, leaving 11 bases between them. Germline V gives CDR1 LNHDA, CDR2 SQIVND (reference sequence). This CDR3 is built from 13 residues.

This sequence joins TRBV2 and TRBJ1-2; D not certain. V lost 4 bases and J 4 bases, leaving 10 bases between the germline ends. Germline CDR1 is SNHLY and CDR2 is FYNNEI. The CDR3 has 13 amino acids. CDR3 protein: CASSGEGGYGYTF. The CDR3 DNA follows: TGTGCCAGCAGTGGGGAGGGAGGCTATGGCTACACCTTC. Combining the CDR3 with reference TRBV2 and TRBJ1-2 gives the whole variable domain EPEVTQTPSHQVTQMGQEVILRCVPISNHLYFYWYRQILGQKVEFLVSFYNNEISEKSEIFDDQFSVERPDGSNFTLKIRSTKLEDSAMYFCASSGEGGYGYTFGSGTRLTVV.

V gene TRBV9 combines with J gene TRBJ2-1; D remains ambiguous. Trimming removed 1 base from V and 5 bases from J, with 16 bases in between. CDR3 length: 16 amino acids. Germline V gene sequence: CDR1 SGDLS, CDR2 YYNGEE. CDR3 in amino acids: CASSVTPSGPHNEQFF. CDR3 in DNA: TGTGCCAGCAGCGTAACACCCTCGGGTCCCCACAATGAGCAGTTCTTC.

This CDR3 reads CASNAGPGNNEQFF. The CDR3 region has the DNA TGCGCCAGCAATGCTGGTCCAGGGAACAATGAGCAGTTCTTC. The genes are TRBV5-1 and TRBJ2-1, with D perhaps TRBD1 (5 bases). The CDR3 contains 14 residues. The germline V gene has CDR1 SGHRS and CDR2 YFSETQ. Trimming cost V 6 bases and J 5 bases, with 15 bases left between them.

The chain combines TRBV5-4 with TRBJ2-2; 10 bases map to TRBD2. The ends lost 3 bases at V and 3 bases at J; junction bases unmatched: 2. Germline CDR1 reads SGHNT; CDR2 reads YYREEE (reference sequence). This CDR3 is 15 amino acids long. Here the CDR3 reads CASSSGLADTGELFF. The CDR3 bases are TGTGCCAGCAGCTCCGGACTAGCGGACACCGGGGAGCTGTTTTTT. The variable domain in full, with the rest retrieved from reference TRBV5-4 and TRBJ2-2, is ETGVTQSPTHLIKTRGQQVTLRCSSQSGHNTVSWYQQALGQGPQFIFQYYREEENGRGNFPPRFSGLQFPNYSSELNVNALELDDSALYLCASSSGLADTGELFFGEGSRLTVL.

V is TRBV24-1 and J is TRBJ2-2, with 8 bases identical to TRBD2. Germline V gene sequence: CDR1 KGHDR, CDR2 SFDVKD. Trimming at V came to 8 bases and at J to 1 base, leaving 8 bases not matched to a gene. The CDR3 has 16 residues. CDR3 loop: CATTTSGRGNTGELFF. The CDR3 DNA reads as TGTGCCACCACCACAAGCGGGAGAGGGAACACCGGGGAGCTGTTTTTT.

The CDR3 DNA is TGCGCCAGCAGCCTCCCGGGACAGGGGAACGAGCAGTACTTC. This gives the protein CASSLPGQGNEQYF. The J gene is TRBJ2-7, the V gene TRBV5-1, with 10 bases that match TRBD1. This CDR3 spans 14 amino acids. V was clipped by 4 bases and J by 5 bases; unmatched bases: 6. Germline lookup yields CDR1 SGHRS and CDR2 YFSETQ.

CDR3 nucleotide sequence: TGTGCCAGCTCACCACGCGACAGGGAATACAATGAGCAGTTCTTC. The encoded protein is CASSPRDREYNEQFF. This chain joins TRBV18 and TRBJ2-1; 7 bases are shared with TRBD1. The V segment lost 1 base and the J segment 4 bases; nucleotides outside the gene matches: 4. Germline V gene sequence: CDR1 KGHSH, CDR2 LQKENI. This CDR3 comprises 15 residues. Together with reference TRBV18 and TRBJ2-1, the CDR3 gives the full variable domain: NAGVMQNPRHLVRRRGQEARLRCSPMKGHSHVYWYRQLPEEGLKFMVYLQKENIIDESGMPKERFSAEFPKEGPSILRIQQVVRGDSAAYFCASSPRDREYNEQFFGPGTRLTVL.